This T cell receptor (beta chain) is from a study of T-cell memory formation after mild COVID-19. Germline trimming cut 3 bases from V and 3 bases from J; bases unmatched to any gene: 6. Germline assignment: CDR1 DFQATT and CDR2 SNEGSKA (reference sequence). The CDR3 runs to 15 residues. Via MiXCR, TCRdb re-called the 5' RACE reads, giving one row per CDR3 protein. Among around 470,000 distinct CDR3 sequences, approximately 20% were seen once, and the ten largest hold 7.5% to 10%. As concerns this clonotype: The antigen is undetermined.

Broader study findings: Contracting CD4+ clones lay largely in CM and EM, with CD8+ ones residing in EMRA. Clones that contracted from day 15 to 85 had balanced CD4/CD8; later expanders were CD4+ biased.

What was sequenced was PBMCs or a T cell subset sorted from them (not recorded which). The sequence came from an adult woman who had mild COVID-19 (a few samples of this study predate the infection). Cell type and time point are not known. The chain uses TRBV20-1 and TRBJ2-3; 10 positions match TRBD2. The DNA for the CDR3 is TGCAGTGCTAGTCTCACTAGCGGGGTAACAGATACGCAGTATTTT. Amino acid sequence: CSASLTSGVTDTQYF.